This is a list of T cell receptor beta chains from one sample in a study of T cell responses to AZD1222 COVID-19 vaccine. Clones were sequenced by immunoSEQ multiplex PCR, and TCRdb holds only the in-frame ones, with some missing. The data contain 130,000 to 150,000 clones, over 75% of them singletons. Sequenced material: peripheral blood, taken on day 0 of AZD1222 vaccination. These receptors all stem from an adult in good health. Each CDR3 is given with its conserved first and last residue. D genes are given only for firm matches. Clone size is given for some rows only: seen once, a few or many times, or a class if the clone is expanded.

v_call: TRBV4-3
clone_size: NA
j_call: TRBJ2-7
d_call: NA
cdr3_aa: CASSQDSGSYEQYF
cdr3_nt: TGCGCCAGCAGCCAAGATTCAGGCTCCTACGAGCAGTACTTC

v_call: TRBV7-2
clone_size: NA
j_call: TRBJ2-1
d_call: NA
cdr3_aa: CASSRENGVWNEQFF
cdr3_nt: TGTGCCAGCAGTCGCGAAAATGGTGTTTGGAATGAGCAGTTCTTC

v_call: TRBV28
clone_size: NA
j_call: TRBJ2-7
d_call: NA
cdr3_aa: CASSAPYEQYF
cdr3_nt: TGTGCCAGCAGCGCCCCTTACGAGCAGTACTTC

v_call: TRBV7-9
clone_size: few
j_call: TRBJ2-7
d_call: NA
cdr3_aa: CASSSRTPANEQYF
cdr3_nt: TGTGCCAGCAGCTCCCGCACACCCGCGAACGAGCAGTACTTC

v_call: TRBV27
clone_size: NA
j_call: TRBJ1-1
d_call: NA
cdr3_aa: CASRAGTEAFF
cdr3_nt: TGTGCCAGCAGAGCAGGAACTGAAGCTTTCTTT

v_call: TRBV6-1
clone_size: NA
j_call: TRBJ1-1
d_call: NA
cdr3_aa: CASSEGQLNTEAFF
cdr3_nt: TGTGCCAGCAGTGAGGGTCAGTTGAACACTGAAGCTTTCTTT

v_call: TRBV7-2
clone_size: NA
j_call: TRBJ1-4
d_call: NA
cdr3_aa: CASSHSRTDEKLFF
cdr3_nt: TGTGCCAGCAGCCACTCCCGGACAGACGAAAAACTGTTTTTT

v_call: TRBV7-3
clone_size: NA
j_call: TRBJ2-3
d_call: NA
cdr3_aa: CASSLDRYTDTQYF
cdr3_nt: TGTGCCAGCAGTCTCGACAGATACACAGATACGCAGTATTTT

v_call: TRBV19
clone_size: NA
j_call: TRBJ1-1
d_call: NA
cdr3_aa: CASSIGTRNAAFF
cdr3_nt: TGTGCCAGTAGTATTGGGACAAGGAACGCAGCTTTCTTT

v_call: TRBV5-4
clone_size: few
j_call: TRBJ2-7
d_call: NA
cdr3_aa: CASSRGTASYEQYF
cdr3_nt: TGTGCCAGCAGCCGAGGGACGGCCTCCTACGAGCAGTACTTC

v_call: TRBV6-5
clone_size: NA
j_call: TRBJ1-5
d_call: TRBD1
cdr3_aa: CASSVDRDQPQHF
cdr3_nt: TGTGCCAGCAGCGTTGACAGGGACCAGCCCCAGCATTTT

v_call: TRBV18
clone_size: NA
j_call: TRBJ2-1
d_call: TRBD1
cdr3_aa: CASSLGQGTAEQFF
cdr3_nt: TGTGCCAGCTCACTGGGACAGGGAACGGCTGAGCAGTTCTTC

v_call: TRBV5-1
clone_size: NA
j_call: TRBJ1-2
d_call: NA
cdr3_aa: CASSSSLPLTDNYGYTF
cdr3_nt: TGCGCCAGCAGCTCCTCGCTACCCCTGACAGATAACTATGGCTACACCTTC

v_call: TRBV6-5
clone_size: medium-sized
j_call: TRBJ1-5
d_call: NA
cdr3_aa: CASSSNPGPGVGEHF
cdr3_nt: TGTGCCAGCAGTTCTAACCCCGGCCCAGGTGTCGGAGAGCATTTT

v_call: TRBV12-3/TRBV12-4
clone_size: once
j_call: TRBJ2-5
d_call: TRBD1
cdr3_aa: CASRRGQGETQYF
cdr3_nt: TGTGCCAGCAGGCGTGGACAGGGAGAGACCCAGTACTTC

v_call: TRBV19
clone_size: few
j_call: TRBJ1-3
d_call: NA
cdr3_aa: CASLAFSGNTIYF
cdr3_nt: TGTGCCAGTCTTGCCTTCTCTGGAAACACCATATATTTT

v_call: TRBV10-3
clone_size: NA
j_call: TRBJ2-2
d_call: TRBD2
cdr3_aa: CAISEGPRAGENTGELFF
cdr3_nt: TGTGCCATCAGTGAGGGTCCCCGGGCGGGGGAAAACACCGGGGAGCTGTTTTTT

v_call: TRBV18
clone_size: NA
j_call: TRBJ1-4
d_call: TRBD1
cdr3_aa: CASSQGQDNEKLFF
cdr3_nt: TGTGCCAGCTCACAGGGACAGGATAATGAAAAACTGTTTTTT

v_call: TRBV28
clone_size: NA
j_call: TRBJ1-2
d_call: NA
cdr3_aa: CASSLVAESYGYTF
cdr3_nt: TGTGCCAGCAGTTTGGTTGCGGAATCCTATGGCTACACCTTC

v_call: TRBV6-2/TRBV6-3
clone_size: once
j_call: TRBJ2-5
d_call: NA
cdr3_aa: CASSYSSQGTQYF
cdr3_nt: TGTGCCAGCAGTTACTCGTCCCAAGGGACCCAGTACTTC

v_call: TRBV5-6
clone_size: NA
j_call: TRBJ1-5
d_call: NA
cdr3_aa: CASSLSGVNQPQHF
cdr3_nt: TGTGCCAGCAGCTTGTCGGGGGTAAATCAGCCCCAGCATTTT

v_call: TRBV7-8
clone_size: NA
j_call: TRBJ1-1
d_call: NA
cdr3_aa: CASSLGGGITEAFF
cdr3_nt: TGTGCCAGCAGCTTAGGAGGGGGAATCACTGAAGCTTTCTTT

v_call: TRBV7-9
clone_size: once
j_call: TRBJ2-4
d_call: NA
cdr3_aa: CASSSPGAKNIQYF
cdr3_nt: TGTGCCAGCAGCTCCCCGGGGGCCAAAAACATTCAGTACTTC

v_call: TRBV5-1
clone_size: once
j_call: TRBJ2-1
d_call: NA
cdr3_aa: CASSLEGEARNEQFF
cdr3_nt: TGCGCCAGCAGCTTGGAGGGCGAGGCACGCAATGAGCAGTTCTTC

v_call: TRBV2
clone_size: NA
j_call: TRBJ1-1
d_call: TRBD1
cdr3_aa: CASSDGQGAIPEAFF
cdr3_nt: TGTGCCAGCAGCGATGGACAGGGGGCAATCCCTGAAGCTTTCTTT

v_call: TRBV7-2
clone_size: once
j_call: TRBJ1-6
d_call: NA
cdr3_aa: CASSLGGHLNSPLHF
cdr3_nt: TGTGCCAGCAGCTTAGGTGGCCATTTAAATTCACCCCTCCACTTT

v_call: TRBV6-6
clone_size: once
j_call: TRBJ2-7
d_call: NA
cdr3_aa: CASSYMQGQIEQYF
cdr3_nt: TGTGCCAGCAGTTACATGCAGGGTCAGATCGAGCAGTACTTC

v_call: TRBV20-1
clone_size: NA
j_call: TRBJ1-2
d_call: NA
cdr3_aa: CSARDPRLTF
cdr3_nt: TGCAGTGCTAGAGACCCCCGTCTCACCTTC

v_call: TRBV20-1
clone_size: NA
j_call: TRBJ1-4
d_call: NA
cdr3_aa: CSASGTGAELSNEKLFF
cdr3_nt: TGCAGTGCTAGTGGTACGGGGGCAGAGCTCTCCAATGAAAAACTGTTTTTT

v_call: TRBV2
clone_size: NA
j_call: TRBJ1-5
d_call: TRBD1
cdr3_aa: CASSQDRVDNQPQHF
cdr3_nt: TGTGCCAGCAGTCAGGACAGGGTGGACAATCAGCCCCAGCATTTT

v_call: TRBV4-3
clone_size: NA
j_call: TRBJ1-2
d_call: NA
cdr3_aa: CASSQDHGGAYGYTF
cdr3_nt: TGCGCCAGCAGCCAAGATCACGGGGGCGCCTATGGCTACACCTTC

v_call: TRBV29-1
clone_size: NA
j_call: TRBJ1-2
d_call: TRBD1
cdr3_aa: CSVEEIQGTYGYTF
cdr3_nt: TGCAGCGTTGAAGAGATACAGGGGACCTATGGCTACACCTTC

v_call: TRBV27
clone_size: NA
j_call: TRBJ1-1
d_call: NA
cdr3_aa: CASSLERGGPEAFF
cdr3_nt: TGTGCCAGCAGTTTAGAGAGGGGAGGGCCTGAAGCTTTCTTT

v_call: TRBV28
clone_size: NA
j_call: TRBJ2-1
d_call: TRBD2
cdr3_aa: CASSSAGGPYNEQFF
cdr3_nt: TGTGCCAGCAGCTCCGCGGGAGGGCCTTACAATGAGCAGTTCTTC

v_call: TRBV11-3
clone_size: NA
j_call: TRBJ1-4
d_call: TRBD1
cdr3_aa: CASSSWDSFSSTNEKLFF
cdr3_nt: TGTGCCAGCAGCTCTTGGGACAGCTTCTCCTCAACTAATGAAAAACTGTTTTTT

v_call: TRBV7-3
clone_size: NA
j_call: TRBJ2-3
d_call: NA
cdr3_aa: CASSCWGQGKFADTQYF
cdr3_nt: TGTGCCAGCAGCTGTTGGGGCCAGGGTAAGTTCGCAGATACGCAGTATTTT

v_call: TRBV7-2
clone_size: NA
j_call: TRBJ2-7
d_call: NA
cdr3_aa: CASSLGWDFSYEQYF
cdr3_nt: TGTGCCAGCAGCTTGGGCTGGGACTTCTCCTACGAGCAGTACTTC

v_call: TRBV6-5
clone_size: NA
j_call: TRBJ2-7
d_call: TRBD2
cdr3_aa: CASSSSGGGSYEQYF
cdr3_nt: TGTGCCAGCAGTAGTAGCGGGGGGGGCTCCTACGAGCAGTACTTC

v_call: TRBV11-3
clone_size: NA
j_call: TRBJ2-1
d_call: TRBD2
cdr3_aa: CASSAGTTYYNEQFF
cdr3_nt: TGTGCCAGCAGCGCCGGGACTACCTACTACAATGAGCAGTTCTTC

v_call: TRBV7-2
clone_size: NA
j_call: TRBJ1-2
d_call: NA
cdr3_aa: CASSLARTVFKGYTF
cdr3_nt: TGTGCCAGCAGCTTAGCCCGGACCGTATTTAAGGGCTACACCTTC

v_call: TRBV29-1
clone_size: NA
j_call: TRBJ2-1
d_call: NA
cdr3_aa: CSVGFSHNEQFF
cdr3_nt: TGCAGCGTTGGGTTTTCTCACAATGAGCAGTTCTTC

v_call: TRBV27
clone_size: NA
j_call: TRBJ1-1
d_call: TRBD1
cdr3_aa: CASHNFQGRGPNTEAFF
cdr3_nt: TGTGCCAGCCACAACTTCCAGGGGAGGGGGCCGAACACTGAAGCTTTCTTT

v_call: TRBV5-1
clone_size: NA
j_call: TRBJ1-5
d_call: TRBD1
cdr3_aa: CASSQGDISNQPQHF
cdr3_nt: TGCGCCAGCAGTCAGGGGGATATTAGCAATCAGCCCCAGCATTTT

v_call: TRBV7-8
clone_size: NA
j_call: TRBJ1-2
d_call: TRBD1
cdr3_aa: CASSSIRDRGPEFHGYTF
cdr3_nt: TGTGCCAGCAGCTCGATTCGGGACAGGGGGCCCGAATTTCATGGCTACACCTTC

v_call: TRBV19
clone_size: NA
j_call: TRBJ2-7
d_call: NA
cdr3_aa: CASTSRASSYEQYF
cdr3_nt: TGTGCCAGTACTTCACGGGCCTCCTCCTACGAGCAGTACTTC

v_call: TRBV6-4
clone_size: NA
j_call: TRBJ2-2
d_call: NA
cdr3_aa: CASSSRKGGPSNANTGELFF
cdr3_nt: TGTGCCAGCAGCTCCCGGAAGGGCGGACCTTCCAACGCGAACACCGGGGAGCTGTTTTTT

v_call: TRBV5-1
clone_size: NA
j_call: TRBJ2-7
d_call: NA
cdr3_aa: CASSLEIGLTYEQYF
cdr3_nt: TGCGCCAGCAGCTTGGAAATTGGCCTTACCTACGAGCAGTACTTC

v_call: TRBV6-1
clone_size: NA
j_call: TRBJ1-5
d_call: NA
cdr3_aa: CASSEEGGTAGNHF
cdr3_nt: TGTGCCAGCAGTGAAGAGGGTGGGACGGCCGGGAACCATTTT

v_call: TRBV6-4
clone_size: NA
j_call: TRBJ1-5
d_call: NA
cdr3_aa: CASSQGSNQPQHF
cdr3_nt: TGTGCCAGCAGTCAGGGAAGCAATCAGCCCCAGCATTTT

v_call: TRBV7-2
clone_size: NA
j_call: TRBJ2-5
d_call: NA
cdr3_aa: CASSSSIMETQYF
cdr3_nt: TGTGCCAGCAGCTCATCTATAATGGAGACCCAGTACTTC

v_call: TRBV11-2
clone_size: NA
j_call: TRBJ2-1
d_call: TRBD2
cdr3_aa: CASSLSSGKYNEQFF
cdr3_nt: TGTGCCAGCAGCCTCTCTAGCGGGAAATACAATGAGCAGTTCTTC